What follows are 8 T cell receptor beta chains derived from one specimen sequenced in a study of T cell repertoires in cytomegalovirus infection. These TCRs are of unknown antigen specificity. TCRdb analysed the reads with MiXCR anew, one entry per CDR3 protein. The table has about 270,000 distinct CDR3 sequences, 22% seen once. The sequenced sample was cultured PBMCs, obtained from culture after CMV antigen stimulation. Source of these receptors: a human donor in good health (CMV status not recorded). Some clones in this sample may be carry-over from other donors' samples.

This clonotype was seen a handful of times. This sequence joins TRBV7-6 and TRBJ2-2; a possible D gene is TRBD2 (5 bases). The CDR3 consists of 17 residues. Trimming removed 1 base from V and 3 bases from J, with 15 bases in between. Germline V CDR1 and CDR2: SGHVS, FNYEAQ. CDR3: CASSLDLTGFDTGELFF. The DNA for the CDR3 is TGTGCCAGCAGCTTAGACCTAACGGGATTCGACACCGGGGAGCTGTTTTTT.

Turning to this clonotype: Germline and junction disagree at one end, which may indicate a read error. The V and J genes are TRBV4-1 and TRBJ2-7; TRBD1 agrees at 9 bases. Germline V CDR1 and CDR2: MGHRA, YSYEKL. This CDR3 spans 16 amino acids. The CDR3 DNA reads TGCGCCAGCAGCCAAGATTTTCCAGGACAGGGGTACGTGCAGTACTTC. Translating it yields CASSQDFPGQGYVQYF.

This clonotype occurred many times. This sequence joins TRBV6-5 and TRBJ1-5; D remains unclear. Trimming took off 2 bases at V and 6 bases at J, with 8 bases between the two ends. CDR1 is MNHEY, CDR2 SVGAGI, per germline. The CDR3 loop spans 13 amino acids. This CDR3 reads CASSYREVQPQHF. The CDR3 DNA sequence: TGTGCCAGCAGTTACAGGGAAGTTCAGCCCCAGCATTTT.

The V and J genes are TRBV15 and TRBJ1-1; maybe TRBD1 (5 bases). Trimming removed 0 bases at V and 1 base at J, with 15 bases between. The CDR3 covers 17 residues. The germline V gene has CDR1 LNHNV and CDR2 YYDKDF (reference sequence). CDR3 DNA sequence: TGTGCCACCAGCAGAGATCAGGAAGTCGGGGCGAACACTGAAGCTTTCTTT. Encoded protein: CATSRDQEVGANTEAFF.

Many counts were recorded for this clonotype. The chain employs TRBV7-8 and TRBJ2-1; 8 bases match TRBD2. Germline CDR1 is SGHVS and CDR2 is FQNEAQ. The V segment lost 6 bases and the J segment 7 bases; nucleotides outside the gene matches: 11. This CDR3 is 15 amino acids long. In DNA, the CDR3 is TGTGCCAGCAGGCTTACGGCGGGAGGCCAGAATGAGCAGTTCTTC. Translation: CASRLTAGGQNEQFF.

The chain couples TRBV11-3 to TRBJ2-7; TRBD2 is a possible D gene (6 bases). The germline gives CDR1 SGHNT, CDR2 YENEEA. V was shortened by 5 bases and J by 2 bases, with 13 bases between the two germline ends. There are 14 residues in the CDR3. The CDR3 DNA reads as TGTGCCAGCAGCCCCAGCGGGCGTCCCTACGAGCAGTACGTC. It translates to CASSPSGRPYEQYV.

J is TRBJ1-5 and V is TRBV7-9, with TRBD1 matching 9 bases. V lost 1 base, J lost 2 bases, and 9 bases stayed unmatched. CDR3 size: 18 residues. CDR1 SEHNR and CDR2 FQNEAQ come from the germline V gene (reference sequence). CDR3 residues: CASSLETWTGDGNQPQHF. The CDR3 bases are TGTGCCAGCAGCTTAGAAACCTGGACAGGGGATGGCAATCAGCCCCAGCATTTT.

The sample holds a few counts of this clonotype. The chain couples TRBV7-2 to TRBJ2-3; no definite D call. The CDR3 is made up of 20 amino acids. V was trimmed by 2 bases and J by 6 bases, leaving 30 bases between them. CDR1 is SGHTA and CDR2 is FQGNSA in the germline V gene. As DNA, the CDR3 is TGTGCCAGCAGCTTAATCAGTAAAGTGGTCTCCACACACACTGGGGATACGCAGTATTTT. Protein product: CASSLISKVVSTHTGDTQYF.